This T cell receptor beta chain came from a study of blood T cell repertoires in COVID-19. CDR1 and CDR2 from the germline V gene are SGHVS and FQNEAQ. The CDR3 runs to 16 residues. With 5 bases removed from V and 6 bases from J, the gap between germline ends came to 23 bases. Here immunoSEQ multiplex PCR was the method, and the copy in TCRdb shows in-frame clones only, minus some. This table has a few hundred thousand clones, 75% to 90% appearing once. The sequence derives from a man aged 35 to 55 who had recovered from COVID-19. The J gene is TRBJ2-7, the V gene TRBV7-8, with a tentative D call TRBD1 (6 bases). The sequenced sample was PBMCs or T cells enriched from blood (not recorded which). CDR3 protein: CASSRDLISQGLEQYF. Here the CDR3 DNA reads TGTGCCAGCAGCCGAGACCTCATATCGCAGGGGCTCGAGCAGTACTTC.